The clone carrying this T cell receptor (beta chain) was seen a few times. Its antigen is not identified. CDR3 length equals 15 residues. V shed 5 bases and J shed 1 base, with 9 bases lying between them. TCRdb re-called the reads with MiXCR, one entry per CDR3 protein. The table lists tens of thousands of distinct CDR3 sequences, under 25% of them singletons, with approximately 90% in the top ten. The data stem from a study of T cell repertoires in cytomegalovirus infection. The sequencing here drew on CD8+ T cells from cultured PBMCs, taken from culture after CMV antigen stimulation. The sequence derives from a human donor in good health (CMV status not recorded). Some clones in this sample may be carry-over from other donors' samples. J is TRBJ2-6 and V is TRBV12-3 or TRBV12-4; a weak D match, TRBD2 (5 bases). The CDR3 sequence is CASSPPGSGANVLTF. DNA of the CDR3: TGTGCCAGCAGTCCCCCGGGGTCTGGGGCCAACGTCCTGACTTTC.